This T cell receptor (beta chain) originates from a study of CD8 T cells in ankylosing spondylitis listed by TCRdb under 2017. For context, the study as a whole: The study set out to find disease-linked TCR variants by profiling T cell receptor beta repertoires in ankylosing spondylitis patients and healthy donors. The full study cohort was made up of roughly 25 ankylosing spondylitis patients and approximately 100 healthy donors. Peripheral blood samples were taken, and synovial fluid was additionally collected from ankylosing spondylitis patients. What the study reported, not specific to this receptor: Some motif variants had previously been reported in the synovial fluid and blood of reactive arthritis patients, which suggests shared mechanisms of disease initiation. Blood from ankylosing spondylitis patients appeared to be characterized by a TCR beta motif composed of eight or nine highly homologous amino acid variants. The disease-linked clones were reported to be significantly enriched in matched synovial fluid samples from ankylosing spondylitis patients. A CD8+ phenotype was shown by the disease-linked clones, which were found at relatively low frequencies in peripheral blood.

V loses 4 bases at its end and J loses 4 bases; junction bases beyond the gene matches: 2. The CDR3 runs 15 amino acids, cysteine and phenylalanine included. The entry retains the CDR3 DNA only, 45 bases that are in frame from base 1. From a lookup of the germline V gene (reference sequence), CDR1 and CDR2 are PRHDT and FYEKMQ. This clonotype was seen a few times. Which antigen it targets is not known. No much larger clonotype is one base removed from it; base qualities were not supplied. The run used an Illumina HiSeq 2500. Quantitative 5'-RACE with molecular barcodes was the method used to prepare the TCR beta libraries. Per the original workflow: To identify disease-linked TCR variants, a new computational method was used, one built on a probabilistic model of VDJ rearrangement. TCRdb reanalyzed the raw reads on its own, using fastp at Q25 for trimming and MiXCR for clone calling, and kept in-frame beta chains. Each entry merges the rows of one CDR3 protein and shows their most common DNA and genes. These V and J calls are TCRdb output, not the study's own analysis. The sample table contains about 250,000 distinct CDR3 sequences; only one count was recorded for under 12% of them. 2.6% of the sample belongs to the ten largest clones.

This clonotype was obtained from a male donor with ankylosing spondylitis or in good health (not recorded which). The rearranged chain carries TRBV13 and TRBJ2-6, with TRBD1 identical over 9 junction bases. The specimen sequenced was blood, either unsorted or a sorted T cell fraction (not recorded which). The CDR3 reads CASSYRGPGANVLTF. The sequenced DNA is TGTGCCAGCAGCTACAGGGGGCCAGGGGCCAACGTCCTGACTTTC. Where the CDR3 stops, the reference TRBV13 and TRBJ2-6 genes take over; the full variable domain is AAGVIQSPRHLIKEKRETATLKCYPIPRHDTVYWYQQGPGQDPQFLISFYEKMQSDKGSIPDRFSAQQFSDYHSELNMSSLELGDSALYFCASSYRGPGANVLTFGAGSRLTVL.